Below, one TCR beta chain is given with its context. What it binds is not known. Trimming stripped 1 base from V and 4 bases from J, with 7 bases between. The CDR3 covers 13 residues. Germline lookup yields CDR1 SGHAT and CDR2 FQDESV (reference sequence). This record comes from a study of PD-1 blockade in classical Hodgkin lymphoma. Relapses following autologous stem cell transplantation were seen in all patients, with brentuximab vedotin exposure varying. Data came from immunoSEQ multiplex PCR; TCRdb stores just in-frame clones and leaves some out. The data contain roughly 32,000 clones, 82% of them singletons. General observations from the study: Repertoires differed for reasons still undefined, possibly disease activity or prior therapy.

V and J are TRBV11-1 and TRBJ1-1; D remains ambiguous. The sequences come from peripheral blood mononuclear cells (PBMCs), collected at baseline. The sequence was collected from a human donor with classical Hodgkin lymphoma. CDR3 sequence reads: CASSLVRSTEAFF. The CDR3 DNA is TGTGCCAGCAGCTTAGTCCGGAGCACTGAAGCTTTCTTT. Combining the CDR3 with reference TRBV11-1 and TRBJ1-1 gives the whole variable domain EAEVAQSPRYKITEKSQAVAFWCDPISGHATLYWYRQILGQGPELLVQFQDESVVDDSQLPKDRFSAERLKGVDSTLKIQPAELGDSAMYLCASSLVRSTEAFFGQGTRLTVV.